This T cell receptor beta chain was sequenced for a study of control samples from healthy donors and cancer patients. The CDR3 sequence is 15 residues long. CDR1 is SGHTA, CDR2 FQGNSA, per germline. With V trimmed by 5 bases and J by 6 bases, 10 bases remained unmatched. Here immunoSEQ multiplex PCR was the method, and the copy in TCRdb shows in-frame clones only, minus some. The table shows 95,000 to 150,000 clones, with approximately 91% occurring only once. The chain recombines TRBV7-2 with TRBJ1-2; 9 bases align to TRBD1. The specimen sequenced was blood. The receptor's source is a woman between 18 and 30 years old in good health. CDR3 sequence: CASSTYLQGANGYTF. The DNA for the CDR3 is TGTGCCAGCAGCACGTACCTACAGGGGGCAAATGGCTACACCTTC.